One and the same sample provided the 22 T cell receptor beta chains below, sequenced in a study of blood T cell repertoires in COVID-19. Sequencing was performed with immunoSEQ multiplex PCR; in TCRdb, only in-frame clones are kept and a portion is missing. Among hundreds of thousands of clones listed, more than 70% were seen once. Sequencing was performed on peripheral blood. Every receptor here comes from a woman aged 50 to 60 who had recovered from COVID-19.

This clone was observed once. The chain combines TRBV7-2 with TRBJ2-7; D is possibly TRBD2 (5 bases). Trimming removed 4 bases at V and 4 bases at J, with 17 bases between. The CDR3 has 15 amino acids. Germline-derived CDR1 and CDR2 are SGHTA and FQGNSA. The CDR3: CASSSAFGVAYEQYF. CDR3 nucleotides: TGTGCCAGCAGCTCGGCTTTTGGGGTAGCGTACGAGCAGTACTTC. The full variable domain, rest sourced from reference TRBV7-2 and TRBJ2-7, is GAGVSQSPSNKVTEKGKDVELRCDPISGHTALYWYRQSLGQGLEFLIYFQGNSAPDKSGLPSDRFSAERTGGSVSTLTIQRTQQEDSAVYLCASSSAFGVAYEQYFGPGTRLTVT.

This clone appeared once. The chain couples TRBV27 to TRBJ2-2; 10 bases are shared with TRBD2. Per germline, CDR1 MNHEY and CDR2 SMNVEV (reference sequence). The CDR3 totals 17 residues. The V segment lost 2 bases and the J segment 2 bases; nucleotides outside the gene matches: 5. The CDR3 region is CASSLRLAGGNTGELFF. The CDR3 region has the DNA TGTGCCAGCAGTTTACGTTTAGCGGGAGGAAACACCGGGGAGCTGTTTTTT.

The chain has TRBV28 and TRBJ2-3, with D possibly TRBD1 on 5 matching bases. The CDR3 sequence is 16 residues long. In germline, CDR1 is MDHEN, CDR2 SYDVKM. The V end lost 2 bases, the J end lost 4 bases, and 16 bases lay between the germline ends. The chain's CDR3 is CASSLRAGSRPDTQYF. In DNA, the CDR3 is TGTGCCAGCAGTTTAAGGGCAGGGTCTCGGCCAGATACGCAGTATTTT. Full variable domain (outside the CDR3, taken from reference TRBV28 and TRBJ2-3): DVKVTQSSRYLVKRTGEKVFLECVQDMDHENMFWYRQDPGLGLRLIYFSYDVKMKEKGDIPEGYSVSREKKERFSLILESASTNQTSMYLCASSLRAGSRPDTQYFGPGTRLTVL.

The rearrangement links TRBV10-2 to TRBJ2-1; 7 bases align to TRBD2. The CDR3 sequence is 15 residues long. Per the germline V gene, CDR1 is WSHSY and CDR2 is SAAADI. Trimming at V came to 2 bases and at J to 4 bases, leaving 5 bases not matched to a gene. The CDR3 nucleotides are TGCGCCAGCAGTGAGGGCGGGAGACGATACAATGAGCAGTTCTTC. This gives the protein CASSEGGRRYNEQFF.

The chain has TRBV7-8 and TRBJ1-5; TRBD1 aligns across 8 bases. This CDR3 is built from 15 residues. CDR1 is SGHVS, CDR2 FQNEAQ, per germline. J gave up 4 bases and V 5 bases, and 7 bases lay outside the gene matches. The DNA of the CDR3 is TGTGCCAGCAGCGCCGACAGGGGTGGTAATCAGCCCCAGCATTTT. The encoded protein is CASSADRGGNQPQHF.

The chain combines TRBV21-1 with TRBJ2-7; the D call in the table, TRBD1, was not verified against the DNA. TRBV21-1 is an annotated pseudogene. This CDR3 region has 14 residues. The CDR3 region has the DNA TGTGCCAGCAGCAAAAAGACAGGGATCTACGAGCAGTACTTC. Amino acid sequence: CASSKKTGIYEQYF.

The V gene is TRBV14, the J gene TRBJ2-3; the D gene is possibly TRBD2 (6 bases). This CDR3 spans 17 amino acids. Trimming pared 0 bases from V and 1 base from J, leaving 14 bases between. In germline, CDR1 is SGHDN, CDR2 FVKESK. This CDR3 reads CASSQDGASEGTDTQYF. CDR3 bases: TGTGCCAGCAGCCAAGACGGGGCTAGCGAAGGCACAGATACGCAGTATTTT. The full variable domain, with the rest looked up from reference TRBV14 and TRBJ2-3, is EAGVTQFPSHSVIEKGQTVTLRCDPISGHDNLYWYRRVMGKEIKFLLHFVKESKQDESGMPNNRFLAERTGGTYSTLKVQPAELEDSGVYFCASSQDGASEGTDTQYFGPGTRLTVL.

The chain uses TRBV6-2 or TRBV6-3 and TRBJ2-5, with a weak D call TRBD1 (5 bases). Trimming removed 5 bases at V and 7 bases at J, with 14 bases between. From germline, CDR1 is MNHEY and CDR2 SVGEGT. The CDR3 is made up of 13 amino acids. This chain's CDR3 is CASSQGFIGTQYF. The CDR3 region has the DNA TGTGCCAGCAGTCAGGGTTTCATTGGGACCCAGTACTTC.

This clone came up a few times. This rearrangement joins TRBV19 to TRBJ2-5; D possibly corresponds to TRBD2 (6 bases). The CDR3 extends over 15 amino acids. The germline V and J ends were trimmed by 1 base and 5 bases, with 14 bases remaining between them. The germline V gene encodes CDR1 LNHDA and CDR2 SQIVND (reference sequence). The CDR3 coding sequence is TGTGCCAGTAGTATAGTCGGGGGACTCGGGGAGACCCAGTACTTC. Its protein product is CASSIVGGLGETQYF.

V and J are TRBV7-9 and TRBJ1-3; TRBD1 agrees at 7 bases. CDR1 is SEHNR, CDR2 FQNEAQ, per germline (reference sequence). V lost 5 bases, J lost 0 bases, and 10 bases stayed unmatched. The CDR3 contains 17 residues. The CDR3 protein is CASSPSGQSHSGNTIYF. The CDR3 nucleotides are TGTGCCAGCAGCCCCTCGGGACAGTCCCACTCTGGAAACACCATATATTTT.

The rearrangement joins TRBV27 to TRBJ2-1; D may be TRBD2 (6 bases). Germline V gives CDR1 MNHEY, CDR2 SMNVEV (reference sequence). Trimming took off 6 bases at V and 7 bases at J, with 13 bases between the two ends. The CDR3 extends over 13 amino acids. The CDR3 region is CASRPIGSNEQFF. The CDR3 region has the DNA TGTGCCAGCAGACCCATCGGGAGTAATGAGCAGTTCTTC.

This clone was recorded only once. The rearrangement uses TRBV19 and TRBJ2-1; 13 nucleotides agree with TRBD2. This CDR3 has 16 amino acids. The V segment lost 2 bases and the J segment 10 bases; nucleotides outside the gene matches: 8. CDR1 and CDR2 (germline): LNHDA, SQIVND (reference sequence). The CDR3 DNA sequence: TGTGCCAGTAGTATAACTTTGGGACTAGCGGGACGGGAGCAGTTCTTC. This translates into CASSITLGLAGREQFF. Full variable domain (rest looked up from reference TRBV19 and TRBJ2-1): DGGITQSPKYLFRKEGQNVTLSCEQNLNHDAMYWYRQDPGQGLRLIYYSQIVNDFQKGDIAEGYSVSREKKESFPLTVTSAQKNPTAFYLCASSITLGLAGREQFFGPGTRLTVL.

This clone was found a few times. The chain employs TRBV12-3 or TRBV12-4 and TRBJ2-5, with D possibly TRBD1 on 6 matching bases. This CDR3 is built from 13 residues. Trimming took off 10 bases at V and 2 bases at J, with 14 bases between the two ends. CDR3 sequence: CATGVLGQETQYF. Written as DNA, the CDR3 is TGTGCCACAGGGGTTTTGGGTCAAGAGACCCAGTACTTC.

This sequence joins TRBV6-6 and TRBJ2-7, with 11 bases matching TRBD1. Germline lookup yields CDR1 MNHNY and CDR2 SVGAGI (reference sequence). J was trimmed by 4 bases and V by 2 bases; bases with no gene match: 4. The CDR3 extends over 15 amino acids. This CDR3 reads CASSYNGQGAYEQYF. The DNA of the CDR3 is TGTGCCAGCAGTTACAACGGACAGGGGGCTTACGAGCAGTACTTC.

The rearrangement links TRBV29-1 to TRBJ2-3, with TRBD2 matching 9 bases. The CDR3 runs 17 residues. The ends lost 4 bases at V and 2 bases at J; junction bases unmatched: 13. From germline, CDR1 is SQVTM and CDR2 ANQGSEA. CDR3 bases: TGCAGCGTTGCGTTCCTAGCGGGACGCCGAACCACAGATACGCAGTATTTT. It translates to CSVAFLAGRRTTDTQYF.

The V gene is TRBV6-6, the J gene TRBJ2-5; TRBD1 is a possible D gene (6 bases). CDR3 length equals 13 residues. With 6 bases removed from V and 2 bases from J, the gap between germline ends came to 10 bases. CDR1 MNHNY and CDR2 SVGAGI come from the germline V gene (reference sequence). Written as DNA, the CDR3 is TGTGCCAGCAGAAGGGGGTTACAAGAGACCCAGTACTTC. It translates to CASRRGLQETQYF.

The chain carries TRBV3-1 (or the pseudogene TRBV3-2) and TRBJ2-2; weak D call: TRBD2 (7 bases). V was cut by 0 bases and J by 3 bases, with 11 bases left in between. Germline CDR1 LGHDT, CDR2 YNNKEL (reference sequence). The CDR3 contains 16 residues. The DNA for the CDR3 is TGTGCCAGCAGCCAAGAACAGGGAGGGGACACCGGGGAGCTGTTTTTT. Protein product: CASSQEQGGDTGELFF.

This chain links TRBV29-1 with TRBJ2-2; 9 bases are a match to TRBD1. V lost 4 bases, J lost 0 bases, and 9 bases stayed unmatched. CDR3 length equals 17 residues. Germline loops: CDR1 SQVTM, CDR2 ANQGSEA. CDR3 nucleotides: TGCAGCGTTGTCTCAAGGCGACAGGGGGCGAACACCGGGGAGCTGTTTTTT. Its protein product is CSVVSRRQGANTGELFF.

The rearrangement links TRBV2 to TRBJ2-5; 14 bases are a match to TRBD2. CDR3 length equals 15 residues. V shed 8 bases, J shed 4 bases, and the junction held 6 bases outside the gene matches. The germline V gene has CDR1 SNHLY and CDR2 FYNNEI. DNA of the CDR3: TGTGCCAGCTTGCGGACTAGCGGGGGGACAGAGACCCAGTACTTC. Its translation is CASLRTSGGTETQYF.

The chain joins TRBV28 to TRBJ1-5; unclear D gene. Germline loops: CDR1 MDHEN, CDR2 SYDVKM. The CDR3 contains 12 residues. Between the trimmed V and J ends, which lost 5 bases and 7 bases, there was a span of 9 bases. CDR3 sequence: CASSLLQQPQHF. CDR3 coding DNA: TGTGCCAGCAGTCTCCTTCAGCAGCCCCAGCATTTT.

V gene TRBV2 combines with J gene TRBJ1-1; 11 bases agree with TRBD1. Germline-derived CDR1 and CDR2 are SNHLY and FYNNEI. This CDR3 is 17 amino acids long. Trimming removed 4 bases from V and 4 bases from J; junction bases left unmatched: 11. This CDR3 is CASSGTGGLLVGTEAFF. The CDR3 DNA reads TGTGCCAGCAGTGGGACAGGGGGCCTCCTCGTTGGCACTGAAGCTTTCTTT. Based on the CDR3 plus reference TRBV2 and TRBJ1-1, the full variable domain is EPEVTQTPSHQVTQMGQEVILRCVPISNHLYFYWYRQILGQKVEFLVSFYNNEISEKSEIFDDQFSVERPDGSNFTLKIRSTKLEDSAMYFCASSGTGGLLVGTEAFFGQGTRLTVV.

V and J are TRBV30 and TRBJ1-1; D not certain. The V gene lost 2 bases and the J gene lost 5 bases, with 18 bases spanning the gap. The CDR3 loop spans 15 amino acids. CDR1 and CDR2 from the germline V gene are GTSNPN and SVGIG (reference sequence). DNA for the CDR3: TGTGCCTGGAGTTTAACGGGTTTGGGAGGAACTGAAGCTTTCTTT. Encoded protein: CAWSLTGLGGTEAFF. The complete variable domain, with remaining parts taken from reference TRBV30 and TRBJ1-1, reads SQTIHQWPATLVQPVGSPLSLECTVEGTSNPNLYWYRQAAGRGLQLLFYSVGIGQISSEVPQNLSASRPQDRQFILSSKKLLLSDSGFYLCAWSLTGLGGTEAFFGQGTRLTVV.